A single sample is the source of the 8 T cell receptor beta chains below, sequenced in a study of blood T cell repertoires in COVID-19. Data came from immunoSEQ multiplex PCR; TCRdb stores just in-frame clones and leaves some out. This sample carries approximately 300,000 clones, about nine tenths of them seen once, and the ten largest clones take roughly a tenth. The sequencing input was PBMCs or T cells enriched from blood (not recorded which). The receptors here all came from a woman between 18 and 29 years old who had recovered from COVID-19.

CDR3 residues: CASKGEHEKLFF. The CDR3 nucleotides read TGTGCCAGTAAGGGGGAGCATGAAAAACTGTTTTTT. The V and J genes are TRBV5-4 and TRBJ1-4, with a tentative D call TRBD1 (6 bases). Deletions cut 8 bases from V and 6 bases from J, with 11 bases between. The CDR3 has 12 amino acids. Per germline, CDR1 SGHNT and CDR2 YYREEE (reference sequence).

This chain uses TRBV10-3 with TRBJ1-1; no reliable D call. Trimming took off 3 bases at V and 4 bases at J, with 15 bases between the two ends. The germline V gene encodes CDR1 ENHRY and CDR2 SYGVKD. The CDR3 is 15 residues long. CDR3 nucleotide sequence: TGTGCCATCAGTGATTACTCTCGCGGCGGCACTGAAGCTTTCTTT. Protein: CAISDYSRGGTEAFF.

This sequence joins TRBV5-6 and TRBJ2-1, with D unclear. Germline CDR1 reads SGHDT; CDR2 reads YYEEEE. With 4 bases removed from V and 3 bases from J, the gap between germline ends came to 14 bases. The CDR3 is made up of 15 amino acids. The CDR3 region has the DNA TGTGCCAGCAGCCCCGGTGTAGCCGGCTACAATGAGCAGTTCTTC. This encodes CASSPGVAGYNEQFF.

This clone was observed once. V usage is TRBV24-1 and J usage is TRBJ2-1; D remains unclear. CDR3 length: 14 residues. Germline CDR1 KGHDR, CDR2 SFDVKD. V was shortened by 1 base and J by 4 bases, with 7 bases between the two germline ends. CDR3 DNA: TGTGCCACCAGTGATTTTCGGGTATACAATGAGCAGTTCTTC. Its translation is CATSDFRVYNEQFF.

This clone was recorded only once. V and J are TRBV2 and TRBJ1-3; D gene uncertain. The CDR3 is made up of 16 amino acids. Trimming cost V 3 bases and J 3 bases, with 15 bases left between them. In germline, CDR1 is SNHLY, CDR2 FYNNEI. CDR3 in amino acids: CASSDSSHLIGNTIYF. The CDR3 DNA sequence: TGTGCCAGCAGTGACTCGAGTCACCTAATTGGAAACACCATATATTTT. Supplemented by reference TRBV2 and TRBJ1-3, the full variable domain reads EPEVTQTPSHQVTQMGQEVILRCVPISNHLYFYWYRQILGQKVEFLVSFYNNEISEKSEIFDDQFSVERPDGSNFTLKIRSTKLEDSAMYFCASSDSSHLIGNTIYFGEGSWLTVV.

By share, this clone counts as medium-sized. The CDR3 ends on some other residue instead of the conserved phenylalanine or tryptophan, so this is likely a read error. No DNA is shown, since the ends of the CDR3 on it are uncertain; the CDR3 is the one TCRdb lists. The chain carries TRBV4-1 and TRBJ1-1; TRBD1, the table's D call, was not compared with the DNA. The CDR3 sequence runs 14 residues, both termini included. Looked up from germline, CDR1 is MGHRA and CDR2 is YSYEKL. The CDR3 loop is CASSQSGNRDRYYI.

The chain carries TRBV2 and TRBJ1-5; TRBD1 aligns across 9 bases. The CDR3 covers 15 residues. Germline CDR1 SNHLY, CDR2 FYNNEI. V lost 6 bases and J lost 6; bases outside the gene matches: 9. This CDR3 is CASRKTTGGGQPQHF. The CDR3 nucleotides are TGTGCCAGCAGAAAAACGACAGGGGGAGGTCAGCCCCAGCATTTT.

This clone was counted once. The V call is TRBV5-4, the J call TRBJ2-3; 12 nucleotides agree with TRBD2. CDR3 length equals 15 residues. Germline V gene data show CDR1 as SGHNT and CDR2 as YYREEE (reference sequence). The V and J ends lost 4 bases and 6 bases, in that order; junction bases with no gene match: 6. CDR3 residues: CASSPLAGGGDTQYF. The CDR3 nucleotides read TGTGCCAGCAGCCCACTAGCGGGGGGAGGGGATACGCAGTATTTT.